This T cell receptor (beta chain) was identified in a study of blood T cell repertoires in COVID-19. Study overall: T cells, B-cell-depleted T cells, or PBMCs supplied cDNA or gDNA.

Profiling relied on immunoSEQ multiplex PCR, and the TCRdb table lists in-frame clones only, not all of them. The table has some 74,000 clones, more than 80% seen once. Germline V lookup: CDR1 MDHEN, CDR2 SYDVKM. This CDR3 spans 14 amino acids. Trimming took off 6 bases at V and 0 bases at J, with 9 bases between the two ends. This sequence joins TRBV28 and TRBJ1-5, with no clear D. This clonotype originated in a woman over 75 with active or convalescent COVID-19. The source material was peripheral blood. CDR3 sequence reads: CASSYIYSNQPQHF. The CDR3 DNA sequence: TGTGCCAGCAGCTATATTTATAGCAATCAGCCCCAGCATTTT.